This TCR beta chain emerged from a study of resident and recirculating memory T cells in vitiligo. About this clone itself: Antigen unknown.

The method was immunoSEQ multiplex PCR; TCRdb's version includes in-frame clones alone and lacks a portion of them. In the table there are 60,000 to 80,000 clones, just over 90% of which are singletons. Trimming took 1 base from V and 2 from J, leaving 3 bases between them. Germline-derived CDR1 and CDR2 are DFQATT and SNEGSKA (reference sequence). The CDR3 totals 11 residues. Study-level findings and limits: Non-conserved TCRs across sites and patients suggested distinct clones per lesion.

What was sequenced was blood. The sequence was obtained from a male donor with vitiligo. The rearrangement joins TRBV20-1 to TRBJ2-7; the D is unclear. DNA for the CDR3: TGCAGTGCTAGAGGAGCCTACGAGCAGTACTTC. The encoded protein is CSARGAYEQYF.